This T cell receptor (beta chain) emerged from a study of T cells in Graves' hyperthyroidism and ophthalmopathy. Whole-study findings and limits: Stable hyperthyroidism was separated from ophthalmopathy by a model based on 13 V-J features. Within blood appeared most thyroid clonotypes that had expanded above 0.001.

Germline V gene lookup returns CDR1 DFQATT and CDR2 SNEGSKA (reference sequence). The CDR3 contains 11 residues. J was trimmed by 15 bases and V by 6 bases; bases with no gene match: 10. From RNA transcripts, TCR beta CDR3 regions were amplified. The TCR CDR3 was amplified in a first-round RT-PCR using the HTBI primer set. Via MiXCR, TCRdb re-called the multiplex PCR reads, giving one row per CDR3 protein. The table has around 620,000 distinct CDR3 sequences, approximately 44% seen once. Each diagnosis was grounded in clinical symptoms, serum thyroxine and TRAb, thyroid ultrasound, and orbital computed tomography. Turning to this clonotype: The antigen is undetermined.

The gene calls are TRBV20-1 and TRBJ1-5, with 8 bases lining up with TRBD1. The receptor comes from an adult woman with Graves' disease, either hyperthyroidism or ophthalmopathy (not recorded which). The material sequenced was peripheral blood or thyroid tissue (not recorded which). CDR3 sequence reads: CSADIGTGWHF. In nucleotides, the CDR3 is TGCAGTGCCGATATTGGGACAGGTTGGCATTTT.